The clone carrying this T cell receptor (beta chain) was detected ten times or more. Its antigen is not known. Molecular-barcoded quantitative 5'-RACE produced these TCR beta libraries. TCRdb fed the 5' RACE reads into MiXCR, producing one record per CDR3 protein. This repertoire shows around 180,000 distinct CDR3 sequences, 15% to 20% found once; its top ten account for 4.3%. This specimen comes from a study of CD8 T cells in ankylosing spondylitis. Findings of the study overall: Disease-linked clones were reportedly significantly enriched in matched ankylosing spondylitis synovial fluid.

This CDR3 spans 13 amino acids. Trimming left V 1 base short and J 4 bases short, with 8 bases between. Germline loops: CDR1 SGHDT, CDR2 YYEEEE. The TCR sequence derives from a male donor aged 5 to 29 with ankylosing spondylitis or in good health (not recorded which). V usage is TRBV5-6 and J usage is TRBJ1-1, with unresolved D. The sequencing input was blood, either unsorted or a sorted T cell fraction (not recorded which). CDR3 nucleotides: TGTGCCAGCAGCTTGTCTCTGGTCACTGAAGCTTTCTTT. It encodes CASSLSLVTEAFF.